Presented here are 31 T cell receptor beta chains from one specimen sequenced in a study of blood T cell repertoires in COVID-19. Sequencing used immunoSEQ multiplex PCR; TCRdb keeps in-frame clones, though not all of them. This sample has a few hundred thousand clones, with approximately 90% found just once. The source material was peripheral blood. These TCRs come from a woman aged 30 to 39 with COVID-19, enrolled during active disease.

The chain links TRBV28 to TRBJ1-3; D might be TRBD1 (6 bases). CDR1 MDHEN and CDR2 SYDVKM come from the germline V gene. This CDR3 is built from 15 residues. The V end lost 5 bases, the J end lost 8 bases, and 19 bases lay between the germline ends. CDR3 sequence: CASSMSQGRLDTIYF. CDR3 bases: TGTGCCAGCAGTATGTCACAGGGACGATTAGACACCATATATTTT.

The V and J genes are TRBV4-2 and TRBJ2-1; 12 bases match TRBD2. The CDR3 consists of 16 residues. Germline lookup yields CDR1 LGHNA and CDR2 YNFKEQ. Trimming took 5 bases from V and 3 from J; bases not matched to a gene: 5. CDR3 sequence: CASSETSGGDYNEQFF. In DNA form, the CDR3 reads TGTGCCAGCAGCGAGACTAGCGGGGGAGACTACAATGAGCAGTTCTTC.

The chain couples TRBV7-2 to TRBJ1-1; D ambiguous. The CDR3 covers 15 residues. V was pared by 5 bases and J by 5 bases, with 18 bases between. CDR1 is SGHTA and CDR2 is FQGNSA in the germline V gene. CDR3 in DNA: TGTGCCAGCAGCGTCCCCAGGACGGGCGGGACTGAAGCTTTCTTT. Its translation is CASSVPRTGGTEAFF.

The chain uses TRBV11-2 and TRBJ1-1; the D gene is possibly TRBD1 (5 bases). Germline assignment: CDR1 SGHAT and CDR2 FQNNGV. Trimming removed 5 bases from V and 3 bases from J, with 10 bases in between. The CDR3 consists of 13 residues. CDR3 nucleotides: TGTGCCAGCAGCATCAGGGCTGACACTGAAGCTTTCTTT. This sequence encodes CASSIRADTEAFF.

V usage is TRBV3-1 (or the pseudogene TRBV3-2) and J usage is TRBJ2-3, with TRBD2 identical over 9 bases. The V gene end was trimmed by 6 bases and the J gene end by 5 bases; junction bases not matched to a gene: 9. From germline, CDR1 is LGHDT and CDR2 YNNKEL (reference sequence). This CDR3 has 15 amino acids. CDR3 nucleotide sequence: TGTGCCAGCAGTAGACTAGCGGCCTCCGGAGATACGCAGTATTTT. This sequence encodes CASSRLAASGDTQYF.

The chain links TRBV19 to TRBJ2-1; a weak D match, TRBD2 (5 bases). Germline lookup yields CDR1 LNHDA and CDR2 SQIVND (reference sequence). V was clipped by 5 bases and J by 0 bases, with 11 bases between them. This CDR3 is built from 15 residues. The CDR3 region is CASSASGSSYNEQFF. The CDR3 DNA follows: TGTGCCAGTAGTGCGAGCGGATCCTCCTACAATGAGCAGTTCTTC.

The chain employs TRBV29-1 and TRBJ1-1; D is uncertain. Looked up from germline, CDR1 is SQVTM and CDR2 is ANQGSEA. The length of the CDR3 is 15 residues. V lost 0 bases to trimming and J lost 4 bases, with 15 bases between them. CDR3 amino acids: CSVEDAEDGVTEAFF. The CDR3 DNA sequence: TGCAGCGTTGAAGATGCGGAGGACGGCGTCACTGAAGCTTTCTTT.

The sample holds one count of this clone. V and J are TRBV28 and TRBJ1-5; no clear D. V gave up 4 bases and J gave up 2 bases, with 21 bases separating them. Germline values: CDR1 MDHEN, CDR2 SYDVKM. This CDR3 has 18 amino acids. The CDR3 DNA is TGTGCCAGCAGTTCGAATCCCGCCCATCCCGCGGGCAATCAGCCCCAGCATTTT. Amino acids: CASSSNPAHPAGNQPQHF.

J is TRBJ2-3 and V is TRBV21-1; whether TRBD2, the table's D call, matches the DNA was not checked. TRBV21-1 constitutes a pseudogene. The CDR3 spans 15 residues. The CDR3, as DNA: TGTGCCAGCAGCCCGGCGGAGGGGAGGGCAGATACGCAGTATTTT. This gives the protein CASSPAEGRADTQYF.

This chain's CDR3 is CASSIGADRVQQETQYF. The DNA of the CDR3 is TGTGCCAGCAGCATAGGGGCTGATCGTGTGCAGCAAGAGACCCAGTACTTC. This chain connects TRBV5-4 to TRBJ2-5; weak D call: TRBD1 (5 bases). Germline values: CDR1 SGHNT, CDR2 YYREEE (reference sequence). Trimming removed 4 bases at V and 2 bases at J, with 21 bases between. This CDR3 contains 17 residues.

The chain employs TRBV19 and TRBJ2-1; 11 nucleotides line up with TRBD2. Germline assignment: CDR1 LNHDA and CDR2 SQIVND (reference sequence). Trimming removed 10 bases from V and 6 bases from J; junction bases left unmatched: 8. The CDR3 extends over 14 amino acids. For the CDR3, the DNA is TGTGCCACCCATGGGCTAGCGGGGGGCAATGAGCAGTTCTTC. Protein sequence: CATHGLAGGNEQFF.

The chain links TRBV9 to TRBJ2-1; D might be TRBD1 (6 bases). Trimming shortened V by 1 base and J by 6 bases, and 8 bases separated the two germline ends. The CDR3 sequence is 13 residues long. Germline CDR1 and CDR2: SGDLS and YYNGEE. The CDR3 DNA follows: TGTGCCAGCAGCGTATCAGGGGTCAATGAGCAGTTCTTC. Amino acid sequence: CASSVSGVNEQFF.

The chain links TRBV28 to TRBJ2-4, with D perhaps TRBD1 (6 bases). V lost 2 bases and J 7 bases, leaving 24 bases between the germline ends. The germline gives CDR1 MDHEN, CDR2 SYDVKM. The CDR3 runs 18 residues. This CDR3 is CASSLKGWTVLGRNIQYF. Written as DNA, the CDR3 is TGTGCCAGCAGTTTAAAAGGTTGGACAGTCCTGGGTCGGAACATTCAGTACTTC.

This clone has more than one count but fewer than ten. V gene TRBV7-2 combines with J gene TRBJ1-6; D possibly corresponds to TRBD1 (5 bases). Trimming cost V 1 base and J 16 bases, with 8 bases left between them. CDR1 and CDR2 (germline): SGHTA, FQGNSA. This CDR3 spans 11 amino acids. CDR3 loop: CASSLEGSLHF. The CDR3 nucleotides read TGTGCCAGCAGCTTAGAGGGGTCTCTCCACTTT.

This sequence joins TRBV5-1 and TRBJ2-3; possible D gene TRBD1, 6 bases. Germline CDR1 and CDR2: SGHRS and YFSETQ. CDR3 length: 18 amino acids. The germline V and J ends were trimmed by 0 bases and 2 bases, with 19 bases remaining between them. The CDR3 reads CASSLDTHTRGSTDTQYF. CDR3 DNA sequence: TGCGCCAGCAGCTTGGACACCCATACGAGGGGGTCCACAGATACGCAGTATTTT.

The chain is built from TRBV29-1 and TRBJ2-4, with a tentative D call TRBD2 (5 bases). CDR1 and CDR2 from the germline V gene are SQVTM and ANQGSEA. This CDR3 spans 12 amino acids. V was clipped by 7 bases and J by 8 bases, with 15 bases between them. The CDR3 region is CSASSPGDIQYF. The CDR3 DNA sequence: TGCAGCGCCTCGTCCCCCGGGGACATTCAGTACTTC. Complete variable domain (other parts from reference TRBV29-1 and TRBJ2-4): SAVISQKPSRDICQRGTSLTIQCQVDSQVTMMFWYRQQPGQSLTLIATANQGSEATYESGFVIDKFPISRPNLTFSTLTVSNMSPEDSSIYLCSASSPGDIQYFGAGTRLSVL.

The chain has TRBV6-5 and TRBJ1-3, with TRBD1 matching over 11 bases. Germline CDR1 is MNHEY and CDR2 is SVGAGI. The junction had 3 bases not matched to a gene; V was cut back by 4 bases and J by 1 base. The CDR3 sequence is 16 residues long. The CDR3 DNA is TGTGCCAGCAGTTTCGGGACAGGGGGATCTGGAAACACCATATATTTT. Amino acids: CASSFGTGGSGNTIYF.

The chain has TRBV7-2 and TRBJ2-2, with 11 bases lining up with TRBD2. The CDR3 has 16 residues. V dropped 5 bases and J dropped 4; count of bases not matched to a gene: 6. Germline-derived CDR1 and CDR2 are SGHTA and FQGNSA. In DNA form, the CDR3 reads TGTGCCAGCAGCCCCGCGACTAGCGGGGCCACCGGGGAGCTGTTTTTT. This gives the protein CASSPATSGATGELFF. Full variable domain (rest looked up from reference TRBV7-2 and TRBJ2-2): GAGVSQSPSNKVTEKGKDVELRCDPISGHTALYWYRQSLGQGLEFLIYFQGNSAPDKSGLPSDRFSAERTGGSVSTLTIQRTQQEDSAVYLCASSPATSGATGELFFGEGSRLTVL.

This clone was picked up a small number of times. The rearrangement links TRBV29-1 to TRBJ2-5, with 7 bases that match TRBD1. The CDR3 spans 12 residues. Per germline, CDR1 SQVTM and CDR2 ANQGSEA. V trimming: 6 bases; J trimming: 5 bases; junction bases outside the gene matches: 6. The CDR3 spells CSVNRGAETQYF. CDR3 nucleotide sequence: TGCAGCGTGAACAGGGGCGCGGAGACCCAGTACTTC.

The chain couples TRBV6-1 to TRBJ2-7; no clear D gene. V lost 0 bases, J lost 3 bases, and 9 bases lay in between. The V gene's germline CDR1 is MNHNS and CDR2 SASEGT. The CDR3 has 14 residues. This chain's CDR3 is CASSEAAQNYEQYV. The CDR3, as DNA: TGTGCCAGCAGTGAAGCGGCCCAAAACTACGAGCAGTACGTC.

The chain has TRBV7-8 and TRBJ2-3; possibly TRBD1 for D (5 bases). The CDR3 totals 16 residues. V was shortened by 1 base and J by 0 bases, with 11 bases between the two germline ends. Germline-derived CDR1 and CDR2 are SGHVS and FQNEAQ. CDR3 bases: TGTGCCAGCAGCTTAGACTGGGGCCCTAGCACAGATACGCAGTATTTT. Protein: CASSLDWGPSTDTQYF.

This clone was detected once. The chain employs TRBV6-5 and TRBJ1-1; tentative D call: TRBD1 (5 bases). Trimming stripped 5 bases from V and 10 bases from J, with 11 bases between. This CDR3 spans 11 amino acids. Germline lookup yields CDR1 MNHEY and CDR2 SVGAGI. The CDR3 is CASSPGRGAFF. Here the CDR3 DNA reads TGTGCCAGCAGTCCTGGGAGGGGAGCTTTCTTT.

The rearrangement joins TRBV5-4 to TRBJ1-1; TRBD1 agrees at 7 bases. CDR3 length: 11 residues. CDR1 is SGHNT and CDR2 is YYREEE in the germline V gene (reference sequence). V trimming: 9 bases; J trimming: 6 bases; junction bases outside the gene matches: 5. The CDR3 region is CATTGEAEAFF. The CDR3 DNA follows: TGTGCCACCACAGGGGAAGCTGAAGCTTTCTTT.

This clone was detected only once. V is TRBV24-1 and J is TRBJ2-1; the D gene is possibly TRBD1 (5 bases). V lost 5 bases and J lost 4, with 5 bases in between. The CDR3 is 12 amino acids. Germline-derived CDR1 and CDR2 are KGHDR and SFDVKD. Here the CDR3 DNA reads TGTGCCACCAGTGCAGGGTACAATGAGCAGTTCTTC. Protein sequence: CATSAGYNEQFF.

This sequence joins TRBV6-5 and TRBJ1-2, with 7 bases matching TRBD1. CDR1 and CDR2 from the germline V gene are MNHEY and SVGAGI. The CDR3 is 13 residues long. V lost 5 bases and J lost 6; bases outside the gene matches: 6. The CDR3 region is CASSRQGLNGYTF. The CDR3, as DNA: TGTGCCAGCAGTCGACAGGGTCTTAATGGCTACACCTTC.

This clone has only a few counts. Germline is not matched at one junction end, which may reflect a read error. The chain links TRBV7-7 to TRBJ2-5; D call uncertain. Looked up from germline, CDR1 is SSHAT and CDR2 is FNYEAQ (reference sequence). This CDR3 region has 13 residues. As DNA, the CDR3 is TGTGCTAGCAGCTTAACGATCGGGGAGACCCAGTACTTC. As protein: CASSLTIGETQYF.

The chain combines TRBV14 with TRBJ2-7, with no clear D. CDR3 length: 15 amino acids. From germline, CDR1 is SGHDN and CDR2 FVKESK. Trimming removed 1 base from V and 8 bases from J, with 18 bases in between. CDR3 region: CASSQGLGTWAKQYF. The CDR3 DNA follows: TGTGCCAGCAGCCAAGGTCTGGGCACGTGGGCTAAGCAGTACTTC.

This clone was seen a handful of times. This chain connects TRBV6-6 to TRBJ1-1; perhaps TRBD1 as D (6 bases). CDR1 MNHNY and CDR2 SVGAGI come from the germline V gene (reference sequence). The CDR3 runs to 13 residues. Trimming removed 6 bases at V and 1 base at J, with 9 bases between. The CDR3 sequence: CASRLQGNTEAFF. In DNA, the CDR3 is TGTGCCAGCAGGTTACAGGGGAACACTGAAGCTTTCTTT.

Note on this clone: A read error may produce the germline difference seen at one junction end. The chain's CDR3 is CASSYTTGGAGDLFF. CDR3 DNA: TGTGCCAGCAGTTATACGACAGGGGGCGCGGGGGACCTGTTTTTT. This rearrangement joins TRBV6-5 to TRBJ2-2; 10 nucleotides agree with TRBD1. CDR1 and CDR2 from the germline V gene are MNHEY and SVGAGI. The CDR3 covers 15 residues.

J is TRBJ2-7 and V is TRBV5-1, with unresolved D. V dropped 1 base and J dropped 13 bases, with 6 bases sitting between them. The CDR3 spans 9 residues. Per the germline V gene, CDR1 is SGHRS and CDR2 is YFSETQ. The CDR3, as DNA: TGCGCCAGCAGCTTGACCGGTTACGTC. Translating gives CASSLTGYV.

The V gene is TRBV5-4, the J gene TRBJ1-2; D might be TRBD1 (5 bases). CDR1 is SGHNT, CDR2 YYREEE, per germline (reference sequence). The CDR3 runs to 13 residues. Trimming took off 3 bases at V and 5 bases at J, with 11 bases between the two ends. CDR3 nucleotides: TGTGCCAGCAGCTCCAGGGTGGGGTATGGCTACACCTTC. Encoded protein: CASSSRVGYGYTF.